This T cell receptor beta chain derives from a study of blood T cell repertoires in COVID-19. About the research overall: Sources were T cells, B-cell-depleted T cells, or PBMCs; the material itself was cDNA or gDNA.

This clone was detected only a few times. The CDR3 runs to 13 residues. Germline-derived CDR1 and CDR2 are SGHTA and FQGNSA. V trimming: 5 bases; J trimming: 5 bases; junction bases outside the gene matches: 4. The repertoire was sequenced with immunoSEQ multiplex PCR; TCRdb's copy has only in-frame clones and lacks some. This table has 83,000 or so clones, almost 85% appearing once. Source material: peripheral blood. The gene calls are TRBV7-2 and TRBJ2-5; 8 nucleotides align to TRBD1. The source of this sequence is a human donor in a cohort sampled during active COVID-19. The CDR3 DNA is TGTGCCAGCAGCAACGCAGGGGGCGAGACCCAGTACTTC. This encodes CASSNAGGETQYF.